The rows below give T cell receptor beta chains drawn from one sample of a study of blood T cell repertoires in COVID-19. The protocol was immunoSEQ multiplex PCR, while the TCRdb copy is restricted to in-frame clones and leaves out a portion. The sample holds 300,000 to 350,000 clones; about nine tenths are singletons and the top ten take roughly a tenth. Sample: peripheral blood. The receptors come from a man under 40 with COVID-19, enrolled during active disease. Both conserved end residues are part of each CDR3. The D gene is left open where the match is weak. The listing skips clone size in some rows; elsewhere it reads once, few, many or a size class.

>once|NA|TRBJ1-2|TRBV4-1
CASSQVSGGKGYTF
TGCGCCAGCAGCCAAGTCAGCGGGGGTAAAGGCTACACCTTC
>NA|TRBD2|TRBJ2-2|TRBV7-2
CASSFGTRYTGELFF
TGTGCCAGCAGCTTCGGGACTAGGTACACCGGGGAGCTGTTTTTT
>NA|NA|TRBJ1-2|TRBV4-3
CASSQDLGTYGYTF
TGCGCCAGCAGCCAAGATTTGGGCACATATGGCTACACCTTC
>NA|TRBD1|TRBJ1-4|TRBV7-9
CASSRGQVPNEKLFF
TGTGCCAGCAGCCGCGGACAGGTTCCTAATGAAAAACTGTTTTTT
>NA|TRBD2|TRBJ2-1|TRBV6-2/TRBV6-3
CASRFLGTSGTLSYNEQFF
TGTGCCAGCCGTTTCCTGGGGACTAGCGGCACCCTCTCCTACAATGAGCAGTTCTTC
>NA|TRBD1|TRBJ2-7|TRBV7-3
CAGLDRFNEQYF
TGTGCCGGATTGGACAGGTTTAACGAGCAGTACTTC
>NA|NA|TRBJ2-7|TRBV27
CASSLSRLSREQYF
TGTGCCAGCAGTTTATCACGACTGTCGAGAGAGCAGTACTTC
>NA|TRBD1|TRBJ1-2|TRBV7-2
CASSYDRGHGYTF
TGTGCCAGCAGCTACGACAGGGGGCATGGCTACACCTTC
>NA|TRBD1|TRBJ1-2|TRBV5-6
CASSLNTGANYGYTF
TGTGCCAGCAGCTTGAATACAGGGGCGAACTATGGCTACACCTTC
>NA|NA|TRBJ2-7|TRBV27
CASSLSIGTIHYEQYF
TGTGCCAGCAGTTTATCGATTGGGACAATCCACTACGAGCAGTACTTC
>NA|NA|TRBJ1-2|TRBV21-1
CASSKVEFDRNYGYTF
TGTGCCAGCAGCAAAGTGGAATTCGACAGGAACTATGGCTACACCTTC
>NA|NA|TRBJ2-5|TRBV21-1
CASSKDRKREGTETQYF
TGTGCCAGCAGCAAAGATCGGAAGCGGGAGGGCACGGAGACCCAGTACTTC
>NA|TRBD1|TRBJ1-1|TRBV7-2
CASSHDRVKTEAFF
TGTGCCAGCAGCCATGACAGGGTTAAGACTGAAGCTTTCTTT
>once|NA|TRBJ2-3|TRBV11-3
CASSLTSSGTDTQYF
TGTGCCAGCAGCTTAACTAGTTCCGGCACAGATACGCAGTATTTT
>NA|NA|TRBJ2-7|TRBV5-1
CASSLEDGAGYEQYF
TGCGCCAGCAGCTTGGAGGATGGGGCAGGCTACGAGCAGTACTTC
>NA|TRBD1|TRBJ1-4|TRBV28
CASTKTGRREKLFF
TGTGCCAGCACAAAGACAGGGCGGAGAGAAAAACTGTTTTTT
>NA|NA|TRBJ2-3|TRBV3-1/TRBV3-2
CASSQRLPGTDTQYF
TGTGCCAGCAGCCAACGACTCCCAGGCACAGATACGCAGTATTTT
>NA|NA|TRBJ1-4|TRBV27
CASSSLNEKLFF
TGTGCCAGCAGTTCTCTTAATGAAAAACTGTTTTTT
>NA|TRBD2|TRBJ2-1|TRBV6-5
CASSSLLAGYNDEQFF
TGTGCCAGCAGTTCCCTCCTAGCGGGCTATAACGATGAGCAGTTCTTC
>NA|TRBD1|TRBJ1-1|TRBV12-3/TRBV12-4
CASSLQGGTEAFF
TGTGCCAGCAGTTTACAGGGGGGCACTGAAGCTTTCTTT
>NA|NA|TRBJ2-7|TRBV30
CAWNRDGLGYEQYF
TGTGCCTGGAACAGGGATGGACTGGGTTACGAGCAGTACTTC
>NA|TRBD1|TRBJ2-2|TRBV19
CASNNRGRTGELFF
TGTGCCAGTAATAACAGGGGGCGAACCGGGGAGCTGTTTTTT